This T cell receptor beta chain was recovered during a study of shared clonotypes between healthy human individuals. The study's findings and limits: Despite large depth, rarefaction showed incomplete sorted-subset sequencing.

Only in-frame clones appear in the TCRdb table, and some are missing; sequencing was by immunoSEQ multiplex PCR. Of about 1 million clones listed, more than 65% are singletons. Trimming took 5 bases from V and 7 from J, leaving 9 bases between them. The CDR3 has 11 amino acids. Germline V gene data show CDR1 as GTSNPN and CDR2 as SVGIG (reference sequence). In regard to this clone: What it binds is not known.

The TCR comes from a man between 18 and 29 years old in good health. Sequenced material: memory CD4+ T cells sorted from blood. Stated subset: CD45RA-negative fraction. The chain joins TRBV30 to TRBJ2-1; D might be TRBD2 (5 bases). CDR3 sequence reads: CAWGGRNEQFF. In nucleotides, the CDR3 is TGTGCCTGGGGAGGACGAAATGAGCAGTTCTTC.